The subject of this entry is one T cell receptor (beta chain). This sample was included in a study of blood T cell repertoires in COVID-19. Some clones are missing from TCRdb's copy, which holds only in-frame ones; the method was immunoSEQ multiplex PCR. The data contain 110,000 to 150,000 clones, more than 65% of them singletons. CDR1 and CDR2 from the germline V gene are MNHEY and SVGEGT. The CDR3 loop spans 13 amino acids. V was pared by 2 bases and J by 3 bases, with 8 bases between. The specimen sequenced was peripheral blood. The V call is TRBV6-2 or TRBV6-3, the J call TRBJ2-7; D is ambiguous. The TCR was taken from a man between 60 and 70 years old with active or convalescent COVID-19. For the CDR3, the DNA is TGTGCCAGCAGTTACGGTCACTTCTACGAGCAGTACGTC. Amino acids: CASSYGHFYEQYV.